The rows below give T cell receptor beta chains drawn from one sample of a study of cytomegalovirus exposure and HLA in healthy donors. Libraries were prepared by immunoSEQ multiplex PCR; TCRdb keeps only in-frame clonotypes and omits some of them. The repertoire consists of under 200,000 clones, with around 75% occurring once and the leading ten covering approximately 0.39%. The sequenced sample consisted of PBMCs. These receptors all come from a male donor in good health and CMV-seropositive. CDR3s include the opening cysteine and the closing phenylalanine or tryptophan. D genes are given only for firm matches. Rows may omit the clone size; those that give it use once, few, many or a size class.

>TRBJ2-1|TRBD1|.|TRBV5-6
TGTGCCAGTAGCCAGACTATGGACAGGGGTGGCAATGAGCAGTTCTTC
CASSQTMDRGGNEQFF
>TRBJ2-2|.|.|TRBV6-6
TGTGCCAGCAGTTACTCGCAGGGATCGGGGGAGCTGTTTTTT
CASSYSQGSGELFF
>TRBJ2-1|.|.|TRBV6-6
TGTGCCAGCAGTTACTACGGAGGGGCTGAGGGTGAGCAGTTCTTC
CASSYYGGAEGEQFF
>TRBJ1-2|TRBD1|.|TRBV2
TGTGCCAGCAGAACCGGGACAGAAAACTATGGCTACACCTTC
CASRTGTENYGYTF
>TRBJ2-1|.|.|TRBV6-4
TGTGCCAGCAGTGATTCCCCATACAATGAGCAGTTCTTC
CASSDSPYNEQFF
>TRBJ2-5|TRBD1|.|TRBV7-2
TGTGCCAGCAGCCGGACAGGGTTACAAGAGACCCAGTACTTC
CASSRTGLQETQYF
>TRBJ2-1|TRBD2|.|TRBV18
TGTGCCAGCTCACCAAGTCCAATGGGACTAGCGCTCTACAATGAGCAGTTCTTC
CASSPSPMGLALYNEQFF
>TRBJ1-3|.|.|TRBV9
TGTGCCAGCAGCGTAGCTTGGGGCGCCTCTGGAAACACCATATATTTT
CASSVAWGASGNTIYF
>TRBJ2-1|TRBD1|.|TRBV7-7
TGTGCCAGCAGCTCCGAACCGGGACAGAGCTACAATGAGCAGTTCTTC
CASSSEPGQSYNEQFF
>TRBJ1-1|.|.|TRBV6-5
TGTGCCAGCCGGCGGGGGTTGGGAGCTGAAGCTTTCTTT
CASRRGLGAEAFF
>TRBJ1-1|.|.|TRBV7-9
TGTGCCAGCAGCTTAATCAGGGGAGGGACTGAAGCTTTCTTT
CASSLIRGGTEAFF
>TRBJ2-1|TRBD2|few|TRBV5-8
TGTGCCAGCAGCTTGCAGGGCGGGAGCTTCTCGTGTGAGCAGTTCTTC
CASSLQGGSFSCEQFF
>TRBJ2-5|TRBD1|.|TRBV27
TGTGCCAGCAGTTTACAGGGGGTAGGCGAGACCCAGTACTTC
CASSLQGVGETQYF
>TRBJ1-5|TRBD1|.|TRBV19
TGTGCCAGTAGTCCGGGGACAGGGGGACATAGCAATCAGCCCCAGCATTTT
CASSPGTGGHSNQPQHF
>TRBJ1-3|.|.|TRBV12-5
TGTGCTAGTGGTTTTCGTCTCGGGGATTCCTCTGGAAACACCATATATTTT
CASGFRLGDSSGNTIYF
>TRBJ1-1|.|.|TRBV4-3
TGCGCCAGCAGCCCCCCGGACAGTTTTGAAGCTTTCTTT
CASSPPDSFEAFF
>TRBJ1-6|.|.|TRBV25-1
TGTGCCAGCAGTGAAGGGTCGGGTAATTCACCCCTCCACTTT
CASSEGSGNSPLHF
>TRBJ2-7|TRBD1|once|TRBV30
TGTGCCGGACAGGGGGCTTACGAGCAGTACTTC
CAGQGAYEQYF
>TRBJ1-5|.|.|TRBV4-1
TGCGCCAGCAGCCAAGAGAGGCCCGTTAGCAATCAGCCCCAGCATTTT
CASSQERPVSNQPQHF
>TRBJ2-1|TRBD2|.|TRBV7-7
TGTGCTAGCAGCTCTGGGCTAGCGGGAGACAATGAGCAGTTCTTC
CASSSGLAGDNEQFF
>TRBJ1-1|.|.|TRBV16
TGTGCCAGCAGCCTAATGAGGAACACTGAAGCTTTCTTT
CASSLMRNTEAFF
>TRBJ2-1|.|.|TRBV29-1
TGCAGCGCCGGGTACGAGGATGAGCAGTTCTTC
CSAGYEDEQFF
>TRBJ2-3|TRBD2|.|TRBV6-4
TGTGCCAGCAGTGAATTAGCGGGAGTGGGAACAGATACGCAGTATTTT
CASSELAGVGTDTQYF